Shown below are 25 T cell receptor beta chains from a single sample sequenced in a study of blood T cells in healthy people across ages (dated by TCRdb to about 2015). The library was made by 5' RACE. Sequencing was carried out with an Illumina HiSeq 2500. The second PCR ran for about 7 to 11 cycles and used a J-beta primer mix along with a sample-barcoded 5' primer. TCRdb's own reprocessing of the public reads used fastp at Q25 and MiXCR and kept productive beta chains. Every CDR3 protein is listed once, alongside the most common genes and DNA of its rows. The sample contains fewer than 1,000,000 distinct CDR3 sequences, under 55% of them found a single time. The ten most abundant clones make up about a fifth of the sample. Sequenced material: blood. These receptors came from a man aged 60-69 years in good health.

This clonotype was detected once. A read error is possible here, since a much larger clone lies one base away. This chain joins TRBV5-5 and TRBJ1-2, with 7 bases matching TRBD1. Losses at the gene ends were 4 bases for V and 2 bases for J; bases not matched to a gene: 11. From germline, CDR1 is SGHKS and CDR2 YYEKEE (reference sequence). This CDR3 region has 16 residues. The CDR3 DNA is TGTGCCAGCAGCCGGACAGGACGGAACCAAAACTATGGCTACACCTTC. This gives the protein CASSRTGRNQNYGYTF.

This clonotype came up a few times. Here the CDR3 DNA reads TGTGCCAGCGAGTTCGGGGTTTCATACAATGAGCAGTACTTC. Encoded protein: CASEFGVSYNEQYF. The chain combines TRBV11-2 with TRBJ2-5; D is possibly TRBD2 (5 bases). The V gene lost 8 bases and the J gene lost 11 bases, with 24 bases spanning the gap. The length of the CDR3 is 14 residues. CDR1 and CDR2 (germline): SGHAT, FQNNGV. Full variable domain (missing parts from reference TRBV11-2 and TRBJ2-5): EAGVAQSPRYKIIEKRQSVAFWCNPISGHATLYWYQQILGQGPKLLIQFQNNGVVDDSQLPKDRFSAERLKGVDSTLKIQPAKLEDSAVYLCASEFGVSYNEQYFGPGTRLLVL.

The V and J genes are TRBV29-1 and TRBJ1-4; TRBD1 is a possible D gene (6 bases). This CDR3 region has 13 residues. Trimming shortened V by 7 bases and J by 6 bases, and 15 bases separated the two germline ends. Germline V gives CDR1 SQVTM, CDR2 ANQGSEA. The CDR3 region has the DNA TGCAGCGCCGCTACGGGGGCGGATGAAAAACTGTTTTTT. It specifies CSAATGADEKLFF.

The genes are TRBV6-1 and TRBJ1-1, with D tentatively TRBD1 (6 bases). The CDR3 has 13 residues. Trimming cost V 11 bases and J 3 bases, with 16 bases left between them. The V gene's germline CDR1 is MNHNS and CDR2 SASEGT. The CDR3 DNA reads TGTGCCGGCGGGTCCAGGGGTGACACTGAAGCTTTCTTT. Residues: CAGGSRGDTEAFF.

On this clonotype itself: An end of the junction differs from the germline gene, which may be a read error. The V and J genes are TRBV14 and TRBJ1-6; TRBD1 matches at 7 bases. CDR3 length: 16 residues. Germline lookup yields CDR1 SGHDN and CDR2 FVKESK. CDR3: CASSHISGTDNSPLHF. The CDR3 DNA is TGTGCCAGCAGCCACATATCCGGGACAGATAATTCACCACTCCACTTT.

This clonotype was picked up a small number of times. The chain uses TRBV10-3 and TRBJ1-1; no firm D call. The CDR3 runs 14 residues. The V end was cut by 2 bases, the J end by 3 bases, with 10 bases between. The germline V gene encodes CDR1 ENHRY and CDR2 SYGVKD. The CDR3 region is CAISERAQDTEAFF. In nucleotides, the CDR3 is TGTGCCATCAGTGAGAGGGCGCAGGACACTGAAGCTTTCTTT.

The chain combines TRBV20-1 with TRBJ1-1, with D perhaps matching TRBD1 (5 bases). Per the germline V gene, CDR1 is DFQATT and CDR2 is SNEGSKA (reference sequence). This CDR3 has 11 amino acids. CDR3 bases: TGCAGCGTGAGGGGTAACACTGAAGCTTTCTTT. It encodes CSVRGNTEAFF.

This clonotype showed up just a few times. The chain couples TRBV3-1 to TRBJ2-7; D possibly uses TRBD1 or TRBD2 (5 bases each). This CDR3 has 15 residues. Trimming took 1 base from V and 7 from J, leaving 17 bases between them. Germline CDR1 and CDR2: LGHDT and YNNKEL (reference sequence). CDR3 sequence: CASSQAEGRFSEQYF. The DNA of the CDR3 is TGTGCCAGCAGCCAAGCCGAGGGGCGATTCAGTGAGCAGTACTTC.

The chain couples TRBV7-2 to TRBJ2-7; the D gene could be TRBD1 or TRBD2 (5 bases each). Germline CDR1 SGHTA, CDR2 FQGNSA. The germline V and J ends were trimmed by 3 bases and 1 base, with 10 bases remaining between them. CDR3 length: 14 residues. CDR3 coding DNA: TGTACCAGCAGCTTGTTGTGGGGGTCCTACGAGCAGTACTTC. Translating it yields CTSSLLWGSYEQYF.

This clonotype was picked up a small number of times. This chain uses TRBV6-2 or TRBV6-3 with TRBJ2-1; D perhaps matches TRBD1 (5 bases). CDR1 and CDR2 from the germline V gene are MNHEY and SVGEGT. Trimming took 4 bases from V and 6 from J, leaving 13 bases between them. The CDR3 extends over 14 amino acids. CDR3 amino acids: CASSLYQGPNEQFF. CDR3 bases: TGTGCCAGCAGTTTATATCAGGGCCCCAATGAGCAGTTCTTC.

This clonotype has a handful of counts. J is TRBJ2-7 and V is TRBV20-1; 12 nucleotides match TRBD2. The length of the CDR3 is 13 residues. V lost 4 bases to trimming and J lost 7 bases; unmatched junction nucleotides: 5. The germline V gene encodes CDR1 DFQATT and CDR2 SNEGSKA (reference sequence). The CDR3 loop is CSATGLAGLEQYF. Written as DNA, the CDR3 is TGCAGTGCTACCGGACTAGCGGGATTGGAGCAGTACTTC.

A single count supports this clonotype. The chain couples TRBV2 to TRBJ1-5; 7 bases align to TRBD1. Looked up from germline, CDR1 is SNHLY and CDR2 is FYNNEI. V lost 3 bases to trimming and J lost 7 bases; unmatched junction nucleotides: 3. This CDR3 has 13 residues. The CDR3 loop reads CASSEGQLQPQHF. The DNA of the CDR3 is TGTGCCAGCAGTGAGGGACAGTTGCAGCCCCAGCATTTT.

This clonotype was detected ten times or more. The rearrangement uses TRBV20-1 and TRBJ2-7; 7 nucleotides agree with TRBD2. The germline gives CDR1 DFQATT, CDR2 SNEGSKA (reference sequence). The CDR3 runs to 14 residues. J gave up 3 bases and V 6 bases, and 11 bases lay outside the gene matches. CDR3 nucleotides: TGCAGTGCGGAGAGCGGGGTATTAAGCTACGAGCAGTACTTC. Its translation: CSAESGVLSYEQYF.

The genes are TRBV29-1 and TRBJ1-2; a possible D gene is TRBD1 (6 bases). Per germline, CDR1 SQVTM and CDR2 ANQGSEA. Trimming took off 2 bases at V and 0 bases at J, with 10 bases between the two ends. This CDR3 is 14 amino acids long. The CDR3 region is CSVESRGANYGYTF. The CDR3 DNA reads TGCAGCGTTGAATCCAGGGGAGCTAACTATGGCTACACCTTC.

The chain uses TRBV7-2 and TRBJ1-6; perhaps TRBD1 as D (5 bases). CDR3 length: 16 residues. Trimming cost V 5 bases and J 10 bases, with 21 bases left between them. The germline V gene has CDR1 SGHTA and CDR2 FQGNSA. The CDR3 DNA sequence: TGTGCCAGCAGCCTCCCCGGGGGGAGTGTTCGCTCACCCCTCCACTTT. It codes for CASSLPGGSVRSPLHF.

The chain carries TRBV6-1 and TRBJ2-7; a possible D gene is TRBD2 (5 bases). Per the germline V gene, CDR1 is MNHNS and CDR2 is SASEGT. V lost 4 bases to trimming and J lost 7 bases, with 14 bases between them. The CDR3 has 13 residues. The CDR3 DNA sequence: TGTGCCAGCAGTGGTAGCGCTACGGCGGAGCAGTACTTC. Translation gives CASSGSATAEQYF.

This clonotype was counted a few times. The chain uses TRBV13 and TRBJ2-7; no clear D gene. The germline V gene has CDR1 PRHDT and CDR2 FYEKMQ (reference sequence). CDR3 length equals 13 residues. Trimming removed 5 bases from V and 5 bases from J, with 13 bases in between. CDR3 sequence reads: CASSTQMEDEQYF. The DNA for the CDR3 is TGTGCCAGCAGCACTCAGATGGAAGACGAGCAGTACTTC.

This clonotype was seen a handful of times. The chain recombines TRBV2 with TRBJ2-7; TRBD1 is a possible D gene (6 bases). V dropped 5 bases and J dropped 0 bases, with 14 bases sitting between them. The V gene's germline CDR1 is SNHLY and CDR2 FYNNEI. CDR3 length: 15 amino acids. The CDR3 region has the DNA TGTGCCAGCAGTTCAGACAGGCCTCTCTCCTACGAGCAGTACTTC. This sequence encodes CASSSDRPLSYEQYF.

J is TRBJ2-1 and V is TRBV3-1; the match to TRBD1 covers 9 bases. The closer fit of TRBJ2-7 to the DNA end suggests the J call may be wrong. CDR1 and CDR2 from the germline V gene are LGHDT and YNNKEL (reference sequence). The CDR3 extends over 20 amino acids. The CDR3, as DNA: TGTGCCAGCAGCCAAGCACCATACAGGGGGCGCATAGGATCCTACAATGAGCAGTACTTC. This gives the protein CASSQAPYRGRIGSYNEQYF.

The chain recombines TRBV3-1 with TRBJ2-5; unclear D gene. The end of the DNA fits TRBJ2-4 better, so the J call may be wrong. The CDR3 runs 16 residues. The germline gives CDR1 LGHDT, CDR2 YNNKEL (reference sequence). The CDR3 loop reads CASSQSDLALKNIQYF. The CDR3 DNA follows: TGTGCCAGCAGCCAATCTGACCTCGCCCTAAAAAACATTCAGTACTTC.

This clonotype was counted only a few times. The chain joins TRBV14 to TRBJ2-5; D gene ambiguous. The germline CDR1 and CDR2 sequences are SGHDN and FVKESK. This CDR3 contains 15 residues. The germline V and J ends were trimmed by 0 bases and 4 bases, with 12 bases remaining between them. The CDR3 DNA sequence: TGTGCCAGCAGCCAAGAATCTCGGGTTGTAGAGACCCAGTACTTC. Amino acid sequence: CASSQESRVVETQYF.

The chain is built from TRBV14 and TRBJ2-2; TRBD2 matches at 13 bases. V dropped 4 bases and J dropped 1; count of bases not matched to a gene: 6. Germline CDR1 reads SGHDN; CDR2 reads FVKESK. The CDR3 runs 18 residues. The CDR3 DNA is TGTGCCAGCAGCCGCTGGACTAGCGGGGGCCAGAACACCGGGGAGCTGTTTTTT. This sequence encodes CASSRWTSGGQNTGELFF.

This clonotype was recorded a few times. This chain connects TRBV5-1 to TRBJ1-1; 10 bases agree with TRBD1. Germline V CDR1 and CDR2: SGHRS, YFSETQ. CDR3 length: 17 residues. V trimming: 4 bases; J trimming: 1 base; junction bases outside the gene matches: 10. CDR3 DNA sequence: TGCGCCAGCAGCGTCTCCGGGACAGGGGTCCAGAACACTGAAGCTTTCTTT. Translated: CASSVSGTGVQNTEAFF.

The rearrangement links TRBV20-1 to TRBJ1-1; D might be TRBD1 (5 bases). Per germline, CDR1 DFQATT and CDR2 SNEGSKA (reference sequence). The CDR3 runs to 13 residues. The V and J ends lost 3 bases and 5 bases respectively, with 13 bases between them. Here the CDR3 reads CSARLGGWTEAFF. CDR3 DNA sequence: TGCAGTGCTAGGTTGGGGGGTTGGACTGAAGCTTTCTTT.

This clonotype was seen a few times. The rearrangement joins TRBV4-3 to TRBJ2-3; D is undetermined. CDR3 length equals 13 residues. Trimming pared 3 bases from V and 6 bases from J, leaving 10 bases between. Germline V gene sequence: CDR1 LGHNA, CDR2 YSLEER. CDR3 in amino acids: CASSQVVGDTQYF. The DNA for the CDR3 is TGCGCCAGCAGCCAGGTCGTTGGGGATACGCAGTATTTT.